This entry lists 13 T cell receptor beta chains sequenced from one sample in a study of CD8 T cells in ankylosing spondylitis. MiXCR, applied by TCRdb to the 5' RACE reads, yields one record per CDR3 protein. The repertoire consists of about 800,000 distinct CDR3 sequences, with around 11% occurring once and the leading ten covering 0.45% to 0.6%. Their recognized antigens are unknown. Findings and caveats of the study: Ankylosing spondylitis blood appeared to be characterized by a TCR beta motif of under 10 highly homologous variants.

Material for sequencing was blood, either unsorted or a sorted T cell fraction (not recorded which). These receptors were obtained from a male donor with ankylosing spondylitis.

This clonotype showed up many times. The chain employs TRBV3-1 and TRBJ2-1; TRBD2 aligns across 9 bases. CDR1 and CDR2 (germline): LGHDT, YNNKEL (reference sequence). V was clipped by 4 bases and J by 4 bases; unmatched bases: 5. This CDR3 is built from 15 residues. The CDR3 spells CASSPWRGGYNEQFF. CDR3 DNA sequence: TGTGCCAGCAGCCCCTGGCGGGGGGGATACAATGAGCAGTTCTTC.

This clonotype was counted ten times or more. The V and J genes are TRBV5-1 and TRBJ1-1; D is unresolved. Germline V gene sequence: CDR1 SGHRS, CDR2 YFSETQ. Trimming took 2 bases from V and 4 from J, leaving 12 bases between them. The length of the CDR3 is 14 residues. CDR3 DNA sequence: TGCGCCAGCAGCTTAAGTGGGCGCGGCACTGAAGCTTTCTTT. It codes for CASSLSGRGTEAFF. Together with reference TRBV5-1 and TRBJ1-1, the CDR3 gives the full variable domain: KAGVTQTPRYLIKTRGQQVTLSCSPISGHRSVSWYQQTPGQGLQFLFEYFSETQRNKGNFPGRFSGRQFSNSRSEMNVSTLELGDSALYLCASSLSGRGTEAFFGQGTRLTVV.

The chain recombines TRBV2 with TRBJ2-1; D unresolved. The CDR3 is made up of 11 amino acids. The germline V gene encodes CDR1 SNHLY and CDR2 FYNNEI. Trimming cost V 7 bases and J 4 bases, with 5 bases left between them. The CDR3: CASMAYNEQFF. DNA for the CDR3: TGTGCCAGCATGGCGTACAATGAGCAGTTCTTC.

This clonotype was picked up a small number of times. The chain recombines TRBV27 with TRBJ2-3; 8 positions match TRBD1. Germline trimming cut 7 bases from V and 0 bases from J; bases unmatched to any gene: 9. Per the germline V gene, CDR1 is MNHEY and CDR2 is SMNVEV (reference sequence). The CDR3 covers 16 residues. CDR3 nucleotide sequence: TGTGCCAGCAAGGGTAGGACAGGGATGAGCACAGATACGCAGTATTTT. This codes for CASKGRTGMSTDTQYF.

The chain recombines TRBV4-3 with TRBJ2-2, with D perhaps TRBD2 (6 bases). V was cut by 3 bases and J by 10 bases, with 15 bases left in between. CDR1 is LGHNA and CDR2 is YSLEER in the germline V gene. CDR3 length: 14 residues. The chain's CDR3 is CASSQRDPQEELFF. As DNA, the CDR3 is TGCGCCAGCAGCCAGCGGGACCCACAGGAGGAGCTGTTTTTT.

This clonotype was seen a handful of times. The CDR3 sequence is CSAERTGRPDTQYF. The DNA for the CDR3 is TGCAGTGCTGAAAGGACAGGGCGGCCAGATACGCAGTATTTT. This rearrangement joins TRBV20-1 to TRBJ2-3; 8 bases are a match to TRBD1. The V segment lost 5 bases and the J segment 4 bases; nucleotides outside the gene matches: 8. Germline lookup yields CDR1 DFQATT and CDR2 SNEGSKA (reference sequence). The CDR3 sequence is 14 residues long.

This clonotype was seen repeatedly, ten times or more. The gene calls are TRBV20-1 and TRBJ2-7; TRBD1 aligns across 8 bases. The trim removed 0 bases at V and 5 bases at J, leaving 9 bases unmatched. CDR3 length equals 15 residues. CDR1 is DFQATT and CDR2 is SNEGSKA in the germline V gene (reference sequence). The CDR3 region has the DNA TGCAGTGCTAGAGACCCTGGACAGGGTCTGGACGAGCAGTACTTC. Amino acids: CSARDPGQGLDEQYF.

This clonotype was seen only a few times. The chain employs TRBV5-1 and TRBJ1-1, with a possible D match to TRBD1 (5 bases). Germline assignment: CDR1 SGHRS and CDR2 YFSETQ. V shed 6 bases and J shed 4 bases, with 10 bases lying between them. CDR3 length: 12 residues. The CDR3 DNA reads as TGCGCCAGCACCGCTCAGGGCACTGAAGCTTTCTTT. The encoded protein is CASTAQGTEAFF. The full variable domain, its missing parts supplied by reference TRBV5-1 and TRBJ1-1, is KAGVTQTPRYLIKTRGQQVTLSCSPISGHRSVSWYQQTPGQGLQFLFEYFSETQRNKGNFPGRFSGRQFSNSRSEMNVSTLELGDSALYLCASTAQGTEAFFGQGTRLTVV.

The rearrangement uses TRBV7-9 and TRBJ2-1; no reliable D call. The V end lost 5 bases, the J end lost 9 bases, and 17 bases lay between the germline ends. The CDR3 covers 14 residues. Germline V gives CDR1 SEHNR, CDR2 FQNEAQ (reference sequence). The CDR3 coding sequence is TGTGCCAGCAGCCCCAAACGTCTATTGGGTGAGCAGTTCTTC. Translated, it gives CASSPKRLLGEQFF.

The gene calls are TRBV21-1 and TRBJ2-7; the tabulated D call, TRBD2, remains unverified against the DNA. TRBV21-1 is described as a pseudogene. The CDR3 consists of 16 residues. CDR3 sequence: CASSRRAGGLSYEQYF. The CDR3 DNA reads TGTGCCAGCAGCCGTCGAGCGGGAGGGCTTTCCTACGAGCAGTACTTC.

This clonotype has ten or more counts. The rearrangement uses TRBV20-1 and TRBJ2-5; D unclear. The V gene lost 5 bases and the J gene lost 5 bases, with 9 bases spanning the gap. Germline loops: CDR1 DFQATT, CDR2 SNEGSKA (reference sequence). The CDR3 is 11 amino acids. This CDR3 reads CSAVYGETQYF. CDR3 nucleotides: TGCAGTGCTGTCTACGGGGAGACCCAGTACTTC.

Only a few counts were recorded for this clonotype. This CDR3 reads CASSEITADYGYTF. The CDR3 bases are TGTGCCAGCAGTGAAATAACTGCAGACTATGGCTACACCTTC. J is TRBJ1-2 and V is TRBV6-1, with D uncertain. Trimming removed 2 bases at V and 3 bases at J, with 10 bases between. CDR3 size: 14 residues. CDR1 MNHNS and CDR2 SASEGT come from the germline V gene.

This clonotype was counted a few times. The chain joins TRBV3-1 to TRBJ2-2, with TRBD1 matching over 7 bases. This CDR3 has 14 amino acids. V shed 4 bases and J 6 bases; nucleotides not matched to a gene: 5. Germline CDR1 LGHDT, CDR2 YNNKEL (reference sequence). The CDR3 here is CASSPGTAPGELFF. CDR3 sequence (DNA): TGTGCCAGCAGCCCTGGGACAGCTCCCGGGGAGCTGTTTTTT.